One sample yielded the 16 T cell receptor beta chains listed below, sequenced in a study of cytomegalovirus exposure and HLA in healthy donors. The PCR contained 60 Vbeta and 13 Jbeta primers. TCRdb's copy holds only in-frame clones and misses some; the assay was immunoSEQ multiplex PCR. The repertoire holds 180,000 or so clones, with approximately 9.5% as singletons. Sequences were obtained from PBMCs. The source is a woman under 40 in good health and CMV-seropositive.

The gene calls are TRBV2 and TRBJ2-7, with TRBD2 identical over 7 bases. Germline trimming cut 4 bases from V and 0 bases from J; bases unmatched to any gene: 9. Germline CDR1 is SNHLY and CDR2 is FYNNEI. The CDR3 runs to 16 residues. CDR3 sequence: CASSALGGRGSYEQYF. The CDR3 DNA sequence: TGTGCCAGCAGTGCCCTGGGGGGGAGGGGCTCCTACGAGCAGTACTTC.

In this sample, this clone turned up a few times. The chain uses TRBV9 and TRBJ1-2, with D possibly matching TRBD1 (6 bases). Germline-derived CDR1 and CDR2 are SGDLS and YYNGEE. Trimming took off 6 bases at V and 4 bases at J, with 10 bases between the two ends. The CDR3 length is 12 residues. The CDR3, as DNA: TGTGCCAGCACAGGGGACGCCTATGGCTACACCTTC. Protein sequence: CASTGDAYGYTF.

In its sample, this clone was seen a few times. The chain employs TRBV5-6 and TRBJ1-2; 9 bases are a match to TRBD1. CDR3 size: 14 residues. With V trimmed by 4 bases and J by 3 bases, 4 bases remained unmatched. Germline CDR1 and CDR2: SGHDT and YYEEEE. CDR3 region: CASSPTGGYYGYTF. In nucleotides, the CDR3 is TGTGCCAGCAGCCCTACAGGGGGCTACTATGGCTACACCTTC.

The DNA for the CDR3 is TGTGCCAGCAGCCCCATGGGGACTCCGGTCTCTGGGGCCAACGTCCTGACTTTC. It yields the protein CASSPMGTPVSGANVLTF. The rearrangement links TRBV7-9 to TRBJ2-6; D perhaps matches TRBD2 (6 bases). The CDR3 extends over 18 amino acids. The ends were cut back, 5 bases at V and 0 bases at J, with 17 bases in the middle. The germline CDR1 and CDR2 sequences are SEHNR and FQNEAQ (reference sequence).

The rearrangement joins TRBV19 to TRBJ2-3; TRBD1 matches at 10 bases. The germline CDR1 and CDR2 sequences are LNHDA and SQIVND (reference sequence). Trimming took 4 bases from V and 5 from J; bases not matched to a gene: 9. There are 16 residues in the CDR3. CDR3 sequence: CASSKRTGQGGDTQYF. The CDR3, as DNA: TGTGCCAGTAGTAAGCGAACAGGACAGGGGGGAGATACGCAGTATTTT.

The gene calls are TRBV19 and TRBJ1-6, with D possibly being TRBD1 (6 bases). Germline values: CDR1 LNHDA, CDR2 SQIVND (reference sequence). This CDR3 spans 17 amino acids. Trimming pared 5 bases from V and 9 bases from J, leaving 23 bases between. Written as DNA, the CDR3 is TGTGCCAGTAGTCCGCCCTGGGGGATCCTCAGGGGTTCACCCCTCCACTTT. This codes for CASSPPWGILRGSPLHF.

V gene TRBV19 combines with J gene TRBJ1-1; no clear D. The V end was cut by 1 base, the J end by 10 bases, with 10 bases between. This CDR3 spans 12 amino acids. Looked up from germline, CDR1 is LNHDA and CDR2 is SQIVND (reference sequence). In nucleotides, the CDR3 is TGTGCCAGTAGTATAGGAGGGCTTGGAGCTTTCTTT. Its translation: CASSIGGLGAFF.

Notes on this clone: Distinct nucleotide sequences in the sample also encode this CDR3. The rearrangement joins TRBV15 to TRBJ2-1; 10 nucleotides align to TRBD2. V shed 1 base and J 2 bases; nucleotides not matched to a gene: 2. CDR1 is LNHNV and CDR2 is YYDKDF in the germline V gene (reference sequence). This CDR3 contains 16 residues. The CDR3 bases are TGTGCCACCAGCAGAGGGACTAGCGGACCCTACAATGAGCAGTTCTTC. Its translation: CATSRGTSGPYNEQFF.

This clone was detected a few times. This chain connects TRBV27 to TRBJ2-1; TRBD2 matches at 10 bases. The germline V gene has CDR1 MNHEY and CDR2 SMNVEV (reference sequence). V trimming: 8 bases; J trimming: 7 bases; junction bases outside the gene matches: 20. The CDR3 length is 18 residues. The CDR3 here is CASGGDASGSTYKNEQFF. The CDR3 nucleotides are TGTGCCAGCGGAGGGGACGCTAGCGGGAGTACATATAAGAATGAGCAGTTCTTC.

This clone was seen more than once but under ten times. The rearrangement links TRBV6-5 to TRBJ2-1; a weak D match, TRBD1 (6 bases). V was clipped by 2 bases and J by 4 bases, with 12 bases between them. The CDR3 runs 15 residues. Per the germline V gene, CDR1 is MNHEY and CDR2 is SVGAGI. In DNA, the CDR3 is TGTGCCAGCAGTTACAGAGAGGGGGTATACAATGAGCAGTTCTTC. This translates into CASSYREGVYNEQFF.

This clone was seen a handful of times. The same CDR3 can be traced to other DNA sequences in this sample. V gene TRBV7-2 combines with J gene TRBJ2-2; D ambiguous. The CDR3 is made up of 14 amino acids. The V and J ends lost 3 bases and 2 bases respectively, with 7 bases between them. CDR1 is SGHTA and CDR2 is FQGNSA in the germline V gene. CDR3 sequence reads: CASSFRVNTGELFF. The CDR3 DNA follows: TGTGCCAGCAGCTTTCGAGTAAACACCGGGGAGCTGTTTTTT.

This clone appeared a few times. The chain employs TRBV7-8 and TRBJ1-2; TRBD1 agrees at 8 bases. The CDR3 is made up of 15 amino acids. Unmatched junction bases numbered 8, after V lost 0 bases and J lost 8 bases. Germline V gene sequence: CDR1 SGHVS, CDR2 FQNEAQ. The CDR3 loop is CASSLAGGQAVGYTF. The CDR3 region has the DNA TGTGCCAGCAGCTTAGCGGGGGGACAGGCCGTCGGCTACACCTTC.

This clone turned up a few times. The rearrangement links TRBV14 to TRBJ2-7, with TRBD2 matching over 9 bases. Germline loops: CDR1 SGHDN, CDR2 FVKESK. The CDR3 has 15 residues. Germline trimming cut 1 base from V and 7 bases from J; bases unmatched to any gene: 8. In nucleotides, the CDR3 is TGTGCCAGCAGCCAAGTACTAGCGGGCGCTGGGGAGCAGTACTTC. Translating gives CASSQVLAGAGEQYF.

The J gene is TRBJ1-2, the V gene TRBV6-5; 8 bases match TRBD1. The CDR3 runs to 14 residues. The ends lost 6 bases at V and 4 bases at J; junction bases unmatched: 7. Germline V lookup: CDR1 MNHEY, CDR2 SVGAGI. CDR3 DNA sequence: TGTGCCAGCAGCGCCGGACAGGGTACCTATGGCTACACCTTC. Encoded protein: CASSAGQGTYGYTF.

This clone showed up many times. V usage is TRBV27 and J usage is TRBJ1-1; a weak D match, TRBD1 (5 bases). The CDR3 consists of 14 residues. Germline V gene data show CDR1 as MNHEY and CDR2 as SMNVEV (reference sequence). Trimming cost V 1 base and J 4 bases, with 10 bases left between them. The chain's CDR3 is CASSLFPGGTEAFF. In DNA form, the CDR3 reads TGTGCCAGCAGTTTATTTCCGGGGGGCACTGAAGCTTTCTTT.

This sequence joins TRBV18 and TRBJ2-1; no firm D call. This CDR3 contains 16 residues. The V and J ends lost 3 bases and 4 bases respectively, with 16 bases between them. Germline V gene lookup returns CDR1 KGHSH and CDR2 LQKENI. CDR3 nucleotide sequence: TGTGCCAGCTCACCCGGCCCAGCCCGGGTATACAATGAGCAGTTCTTC. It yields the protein CASSPGPARVYNEQFF. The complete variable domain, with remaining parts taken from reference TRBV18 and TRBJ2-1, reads NAGVMQNPRHLVRRRGQEARLRCSPMKGHSHVYWYRQLPEEGLKFMVYLQKENIIDESGMPKERFSAEFPKEGPSILRIQQVVRGDSAAYFCASSPGPARVYNEQFFGPGTRLTVL.